This entry lists 26 T cell receptor beta chains sequenced from one sample in a study of post-analysis software for immune sequencing data. Unique molecular identifiers tagged the TCR beta cDNA libraries. TCRdb recomputed calls from the PCR reads with MiXCR, one row per CDR3 protein. The data contain over 150,000 distinct CDR3 sequences, over 25% of them singletons. Study results and caveats: Patients used five TRBV segments, including TRBV5-6, TRBV5-1 and TRBV20-1, more often than controls.

Antigens of these TCRs are unknown. Sequenced sample: blood. All receptors derive from a girl under 18 with multiple sclerosis.

The rearrangement uses TRBV18 and TRBJ1-2; D is undetermined. The germline gives CDR1 KGHSH, CDR2 LQKENI. This CDR3 is 13 amino acids long. The V end lost 0 bases, the J end lost 8 bases, and 10 bases lay between the germline ends. CDR3 in amino acids: CASSPPSPVGYTF. The CDR3 nucleotides are TGTGCCAGCTCACCACCGAGTCCCGTGGGCTACACCTTC.

This clonotype was recorded at least ten times. CDR3 sequence reads: CASTNLAGGPGDTQYF. The CDR3 DNA reads TGTGCCAGCACCAATCTAGCGGGAGGGCCCGGAGATACGCAGTATTTT. The rearrangement uses TRBV2 and TRBJ2-3; TRBD2 matches at 12 bases. This CDR3 is 16 amino acids long. Germline V gives CDR1 SNHLY, CDR2 FYNNEI. Germline trimming cut 7 bases from V and 5 bases from J; bases unmatched to any gene: 10.

This clonotype was seen at least ten times. The chain joins TRBV5-1 to TRBJ2-7, with D possibly TRBD1 on 5 matching bases. The V gene lost 0 bases and the J gene lost 2 bases, with 9 bases spanning the gap. Germline CDR1 is SGHRS and CDR2 is YFSETQ. The CDR3 extends over 14 amino acids. This chain's CDR3 is CASSLEGSTYEQYF. In DNA form, the CDR3 reads TGCGCCAGCAGCTTGGAGGGGTCAACCTACGAGCAGTACTTC.

This clonotype turned up a few times. The CDR3 DNA reads as TGCGCCAGCAGCCCAGGGGGCGGAAGTTCTGAAGCTTTCTTT. This gives the protein CASSPGGGSSEAFF. This sequence joins TRBV5-1 and TRBJ1-1; 8 nucleotides align to TRBD1. The V segment lost 4 bases and the J segment 6 bases; nucleotides outside the gene matches: 8. From germline, CDR1 is SGHRS and CDR2 YFSETQ. The CDR3 runs 14 residues.

This clonotype was detected a few times. A much more abundant neighbour one base away suggests this may be a read error. The chain links TRBV6-2 or TRBV6-3 to TRBJ2-1; 8 nucleotides agree with TRBD2. The CDR3 extends over 14 amino acids. Germline V lookup: CDR1 MNHEY, CDR2 SVGEGT. V lost 7 bases, J lost 6 bases, and 8 bases stayed unmatched. CDR3: CASTMPRGGNEQFF. CDR3 DNA: TGTGCCAGCACTATGCCCCGGGGGGGCAATGAGCAGTTCTTC.

The chain recombines TRBV4-1 with TRBJ1-1, with D tentatively TRBD1 (6 bases). Deletions cut 2 bases from V and 5 bases from J, with 12 bases between. Germline V gene sequence: CDR1 MGHRA, CDR2 YSYEKL. This CDR3 has 14 residues. The CDR3 DNA follows: TGCGCCAGCAGCCAAACGGGACAAATGACTGAAGCTTTCTTT. Translation gives CASSQTGQMTEAFF.

In DNA form, the CDR3 reads TGCAGTGCCAAATATCGGACAGGGCGGGAGACCCAGTACTTC. It is translated as CSAKYRTGRETQYF. The chain links TRBV20-1 to TRBJ2-7; TRBD1 matches at 8 bases. The J call may be wrong; the DNA end is better matched by TRBJ2-5. Germline V lookup: CDR1 DFQATT, CDR2 SNEGSKA (reference sequence). The CDR3 spans 14 residues.

The rearrangement uses TRBV10-1 and TRBJ2-7; 7 bases match TRBD2. The germline V gene has CDR1 WNHNN and CDR2 SYGVQD (reference sequence). Trimming took 0 bases from V and 3 from J; bases not matched to a gene: 8. This CDR3 contains 16 residues. As DNA, the CDR3 is TGCGCCAGCAGTGAGTCGAGTTCGGGAGGTCTCTACGAGCAGTACTTC. Translated: CASSESSSGGLYEQYF.

The V and J genes are TRBV3-1 and TRBJ1-3; D remains ambiguous. The germline gives CDR1 LGHDT, CDR2 YNNKEL (reference sequence). Trimming stripped 0 bases from V and 1 base from J, with 1 base between. The CDR3 covers 13 residues. The CDR3 protein is CASSQESGNTIYF. CDR3 DNA: TGTGCCAGCAGCCAAGAGTCTGGAAACACCATATATTTT.

This clonotype turned up a few times. The J gene is TRBJ1-2, the V gene TRBV9; D uncertain. Trimming cost V 4 bases and J 4 bases, with 20 bases left between them. The germline V gene has CDR1 SGDLS and CDR2 YYNGEE. CDR3 size: 16 residues. DNA of the CDR3: TGTGCCAGCAGCTCAAGGGAGGCAGGCCTCCTCTATGGCTACACCTTC. Encoded protein: CASSSREAGLLYGYTF.

This clonotype was found a few times. A much bigger clone sits one base away, suggesting this may be a read error. The chain joins TRBV4-2 to TRBJ1-1; 10 bases align to TRBD1. CDR1 is LGHNA and CDR2 is YNFKEQ in the germline V gene. CDR3 size: 17 residues. The CDR3 sequence is CASSPNYRQGANTEVFF. Here the CDR3 DNA reads TGTGCCAGCAGCCCTAACTATCGACAGGGGGCCAACACTGAAGTTTTCTTT.

This clonotype was counted at least ten times. This sequence joins TRBV3-1 and TRBJ2-1; the D gene is possibly TRBD2 (5 bases). This CDR3 contains 16 residues. The germline V gene encodes CDR1 LGHDT and CDR2 YNNKEL (reference sequence). V lost 2 bases, J lost 3 bases, and 14 bases lay in between. The CDR3 protein is CASSQRQGLLYNEQFF. CDR3 coding DNA: TGTGCCAGCAGCCAACGTCAAGGACTTCTCTACAATGAGCAGTTCTTC.

This clonotype was seen a few times. CDR3 residues: CASSSGDTEAFF. The CDR3 coding sequence is TGCGCCAGCAGCTCGGGGGACACTGAAGCTTTCTTT. The chain is built from TRBV5-1 and TRBJ1-1; maybe TRBD1 (5 bases). CDR1 is SGHRS and CDR2 is YFSETQ in the germline V gene. V lost 3 bases, J lost 3 bases, and 6 bases lay in between. The CDR3 contains 12 residues. Full variable domain (remainder filled in from reference TRBV5-1 and TRBJ1-1): KAGVTQTPRYLIKTRGQQVTLSCSPISGHRSVSWYQQTPGQGLQFLFEYFSETQRNKGNFPGRFSGRQFSNSRSEMNVSTLELGDSALYLCASSSGDTEAFFGQGTRLTVV.

This clonotype was seen repeatedly, ten times or more. This sequence joins TRBV5-1 and TRBJ2-7, with D possibly TRBD1 on 6 matching bases. The CDR3 spans 14 residues. Trimming removed 4 bases from V and 0 bases from J, with 11 bases in between. Germline CDR1 and CDR2: SGHRS and YFSETQ. CDR3 in DNA: TGCGCCAGCAGCCCTTCGGACAGCTCCTACGAGCAGTACTTC. Protein product: CASSPSDSSYEQYF. Together with reference TRBV5-1 and TRBJ2-7, the CDR3 gives the full variable domain: KAGVTQTPRYLIKTRGQQVTLSCSPISGHRSVSWYQQTPGQGLQFLFEYFSETQRNKGNFPGRFSGRQFSNSRSEMNVSTLELGDSALYLCASSPSDSSYEQYFGPGTRLTVT.

The chain carries TRBV7-8 and TRBJ2-3; 12 bases line up with TRBD2. Germline V gene data show CDR1 as SGHVS and CDR2 as FQNEAQ. The CDR3 loop spans 16 amino acids. V shed 4 bases and J 6 bases; nucleotides not matched to a gene: 8. CDR3 sequence: CASSSGTSGRRDTQYF. The CDR3 DNA reads TGTGCCAGCAGCTCCGGGACTAGCGGGCGGAGGGATACGCAGTATTTT.

The chain has TRBV4-1 and TRBJ2-4; D is possibly TRBD2 (6 bases). The J call is doubtful: the DNA matches TRBJ2-7 better. In germline, CDR1 is MGHRA, CDR2 YSYEKL. This CDR3 contains 15 residues. The CDR3 loop reads CASSQDRRGPCEQYF. The CDR3 DNA reads TGCGCCAGCAGCCAAGATAGGCGGGGCCCATGCGAGCAGTACTTC.

The table lists this clonotype with many counts. This chain links TRBV6-5 with TRBJ2-5; TRBD2 agrees at 12 bases. The ends lost 0 bases at V and 1 base at J; junction bases unmatched: 6. The CDR3 length is 18 residues. From germline, CDR1 is MNHEY and CDR2 SVGAGI. The CDR3 here is CASSYSPTSGSFQETQYF. Here the CDR3 DNA reads TGTGCCAGCAGTTACTCTCCGACTAGCGGGAGCTTCCAAGAGACCCAGTACTTC.

This clonotype was seen repeatedly, ten times or more. The chain carries TRBV5-1 and TRBJ2-7, with D perhaps TRBD2 (6 bases). There are 15 residues in the CDR3. The V and J ends lost 5 bases and 3 bases respectively, with 18 bases between them. Germline V gives CDR1 SGHRS, CDR2 YFSETQ. The CDR3 region has the DNA TGCGCCAGCAGGCCAAACCGGGACTTCTACTACGAGCAGTACTTC. Translated, it gives CASRPNRDFYYEQYF. Supplemented by reference TRBV5-1 and TRBJ2-7, the full variable domain reads KAGVTQTPRYLIKTRGQQVTLSCSPISGHRSVSWYQQTPGQGLQFLFEYFSETQRNKGNFPGRFSGRQFSNSRSEMNVSTLELGDSALYLCASRPNRDFYYEQYFGPGTRLTVT.

This rearrangement joins TRBV7-9 to TRBJ1-1, with D perhaps TRBD1 (5 bases). Trimming took 1 base from V and 3 from J, leaving 12 bases between them. The length of the CDR3 is 15 residues. CDR1 and CDR2 from the germline V gene are SEHNR and FQNEAQ (reference sequence). The CDR3 reads CASSLGFGGDTEAFF. DNA of the CDR3: TGTGCCAGCAGCTTAGGCTTCGGGGGGGACACTGAAGCTTTCTTT.

In this sample, this clonotype turned up many times. This chain links TRBV10-3 with TRBJ2-3; TRBD2 matches 11 bases. The ends lost 7 bases at V and 4 bases at J; junction bases unmatched: 7. Germline loops: CDR1 ENHRY, CDR2 SYGVKD. The CDR3 loop spans 15 amino acids. The DNA for the CDR3 is TGTGCCATCACCAATAGCGGGAGGGCCGCAGATACGCAGTATTTT. Its translation is CAITNSGRAADTQYF.

This clonotype was counted ten times or more. The rearrangement joins TRBV20-1 to TRBJ2-1, with D hard to call. The V end was cut by 3 bases, the J end by 2 bases, with 5 bases between. The CDR3 is 12 amino acids. CDR1 DFQATT and CDR2 SNEGSKA come from the germline V gene (reference sequence). The CDR3 nucleotides are TGCAGTGCTAGTGAGCCCTACAATGAGCAGTTCTTC. Its translation: CSASEPYNEQFF.

This clonotype was detected a few times. The chain links TRBV6-2 or TRBV6-3 to TRBJ2-1; 10 positions agree with TRBD2. CDR1 and CDR2 from the germline V gene are MNHEY and SVGEGT. J lost 1 base, V lost 6 bases, and 3 bases had no gene match. This CDR3 has 15 amino acids. The CDR3 DNA sequence: TGTGCCAGCAGCATACTAGCGGGGTCCTACAATGAGCAGTTCTTC. Translated: CASSILAGSYNEQFF.

The rearrangement joins TRBV27 to TRBJ1-5; D is unclear. The germline V gene encodes CDR1 MNHEY and CDR2 SMNVEV (reference sequence). This CDR3 has 17 residues. The ends were cut back, 5 bases at V and 0 bases at J, with 17 bases in the middle. CDR3 nucleotide sequence: TGTGCCAGCAGTCCACGCGGGTCAACAGATAGCAATCAGCCCCAGCATTTT. Protein sequence: CASSPRGSTDSNQPQHF.

This clonotype was counted ten times or more. The chain is built from TRBV7-9 and TRBJ2-5; TRBD2 matches at 7 bases. J was trimmed by 2 bases and V by 5 bases; bases with no gene match: 14. The CDR3 runs 17 residues. Germline loops: CDR1 SEHNR, CDR2 FQNEAQ (reference sequence). CDR3 nucleotides: TGTGCCAGCAGCCATGCCGGGGCTAGCGGACCACAAGAGACCCAGTACTTC. Protein product: CASSHAGASGPQETQYF.

This clonotype was seen many times. The rearrangement joins TRBV6-5 to TRBJ2-7; tentative D call: TRBD2 (6 bases). Germline V gene lookup returns CDR1 MNHEY and CDR2 SVGAGI. This CDR3 comprises 13 residues. V lost 8 bases to trimming and J lost 3 bases, with 14 bases between them. The CDR3 DNA is TGTGCCAGCCCGGGACTGGGGGACTACGAGCAGTACTTC. Translating it yields CASPGLGDYEQYF.

This clonotype was counted a single time. Being one base from a much bigger clone, this may be a read error. The genes are TRBV10-2 and TRBJ2-7; maybe TRBD2 (5 bases). Germline CDR1 is WSHSY and CDR2 is SAAADI. There are 12 residues in the CDR3. The CDR3, as DNA: TGCGCCAGCCTAGCCGGCACCTACGAGCAGCACTTC. It yields the protein CASLAGTYEQHF.